Following are 10 T cell receptor beta chains from one sample sequenced in a study of untreated major depressive disorder. The table came from immunoSEQ multiplex PCR; TCRdb's copy has only in-frame clones and leaves some out. The sample carries tens of thousands of clones, roughly 86% recorded once. The specimen was CD4+ T cells from PBMCs. The origin of the receptors is a woman in her 30s in good health.

The CDR3 sequence is CASSGTGGGNTGELFF. CDR3 DNA: TGTGCCAGCAGCGGTACAGGGGGCGGGAACACCGGGGAGCTGTTTTTT. V gene TRBV5-4 combines with J gene TRBJ2-2; 9 nucleotides align to TRBD1. This CDR3 has 16 amino acids. V trimming: 4 bases; J trimming: 1 base; junction bases outside the gene matches: 5. In germline, CDR1 is SGHNT, CDR2 YYREEE (reference sequence).

J is TRBJ1-6 and V is TRBV16; D gene uncertain. This CDR3 has 15 amino acids. The V end lost 7 bases, the J end lost 4 bases, and 14 bases lay between the germline ends. In germline, CDR1 is KGHSY, CDR2 FQNENV. CDR3 in DNA: TGTGCCAGCACCACTACTCTGACGTATAATTCACCCCTCCACTTT. The encoded protein is CASTTTLTYNSPLHF.

The rearrangement joins TRBV25-1 to TRBJ1-1, with D perhaps TRBD1 (5 bases). V lost 7 bases to trimming and J lost 5 bases, with 14 bases between them. CDR3 size: 13 residues. Germline V CDR1 and CDR2: MGHDK, SYGVNS. In nucleotides, the CDR3 is TGTGCCAGCACCCCCAGGGTAGAGACTGAAGCTTTCTTT. Translating it yields CASTPRVETEAFF. Drawing the rest from reference TRBV25-1 and TRBJ1-1, the complete variable domain is EADIYQTPRYLVIGTGKKITLECSQTMGHDKMYWYQQDPGMELHLIHYSYGVNSTEKGDLSSESTVSRIRTEHFPLTLESARPSHTSQYLCASTPRVETEAFFGQGTRLTVV.

The rearrangement links TRBV18 to TRBJ1-1; 7 nucleotides agree with TRBD1. Trimming took 2 bases from V and 0 from J; bases not matched to a gene: 12. There are 18 residues in the CDR3. The germline CDR1 and CDR2 sequences are KGHSH and LQKENI. This CDR3 reads CASSPNQGGGGLNTEAFF. Here the CDR3 DNA reads TGTGCCAGCTCACCAAATCAGGGCGGAGGGGGCTTGAACACTGAAGCTTTCTTT.

V is TRBV27 and J is TRBJ2-5; 8 nucleotides agree with TRBD2. Losses at the gene ends were 8 bases for V and 5 bases for J; bases not matched to a gene: 13. Germline V gene lookup returns CDR1 MNHEY and CDR2 SMNVEV (reference sequence). The CDR3 totals 15 residues. Here the CDR3 reads CASGPGLGGWETQYF. For the CDR3, the DNA is TGTGCCAGCGGCCCGGGACTAGGAGGTTGGGAGACCCAGTACTTC.

The gene calls are TRBV5-4 and TRBJ1-5, with D maybe TRBD1 (6 bases). The CDR3 consists of 15 residues. V was shortened by 2 bases and J by 6 bases, with 15 bases between the two germline ends. Germline lookup yields CDR1 SGHNT and CDR2 YYREEE (reference sequence). The CDR3 nucleotides are TGTGCCAGCAGCTTCGGGGGGCAGATGGGTCAGCCCCAGCATTTT. It encodes CASSFGGQMGQPQHF. The entire variable domain, with the rest obtained from reference TRBV5-4 and TRBJ1-5, is as follows: ETGVTQSPTHLIKTRGQQVTLRCSSQSGHNTVSWYQQALGQGPQFIFQYYREEENGRGNFPPRFSGLQFPNYSSELNVNALELDDSALYLCASSFGGQMGQPQHFGDGTRLSIL.

J is TRBJ2-5 and V is TRBV18, with D perhaps matching TRBD2 (5 bases). Germline CDR1 and CDR2: KGHSH and LQKENI. The CDR3 contains 14 residues. Trimming cost V 4 bases and J 5 bases, with 14 bases left between them. The CDR3 here is CASSREWADETQYF. The CDR3 DNA is TGTGCCAGCTCACGGGAGTGGGCTGACGAGACCCAGTACTTC.

The rearrangement joins TRBV29-1 to TRBJ2-5; TRBD2 matches at 14 bases. Looked up from germline, CDR1 is SQVTM and CDR2 is ANQGSEA. CDR3 length equals 14 residues. Trimming cost V 7 bases and J 5 bases; bases outside gene matches: 6. The CDR3 DNA sequence: TGCAGCGCGAGACTAGCGGGGGGGTGGGAGACCCAGTACTTC. It is translated as CSARLAGGWETQYF.

The chain has TRBV5-6 and TRBJ1-3; no reliable D call. The CDR3 loop spans 14 amino acids. Germline loops: CDR1 SGHDT, CDR2 YYEEEE. With 0 bases removed from V and 0 bases from J, the gap between germline ends came to 4 bases. The CDR3 sequence: CASSLDLSGNTIYF. The CDR3 DNA is TGTGCCAGCAGCTTGGACCTCTCTGGAAACACCATATATTTT.

This clone was detected a few times. The J gene is TRBJ2-3, the V gene TRBV6-6, with 7 bases aligning to TRBD1. Germline V gene sequence: CDR1 MNHNY, CDR2 SVGAGI (reference sequence). The CDR3 contains 15 residues. With V trimmed by 2 bases and J by 4 bases, 6 bases remained unmatched. This chain's CDR3 is CASSYRGQASDTQYF. The CDR3 DNA reads TGTGCCAGCAGTTACAGAGGACAGGCTTCAGATACGCAGTATTTT.